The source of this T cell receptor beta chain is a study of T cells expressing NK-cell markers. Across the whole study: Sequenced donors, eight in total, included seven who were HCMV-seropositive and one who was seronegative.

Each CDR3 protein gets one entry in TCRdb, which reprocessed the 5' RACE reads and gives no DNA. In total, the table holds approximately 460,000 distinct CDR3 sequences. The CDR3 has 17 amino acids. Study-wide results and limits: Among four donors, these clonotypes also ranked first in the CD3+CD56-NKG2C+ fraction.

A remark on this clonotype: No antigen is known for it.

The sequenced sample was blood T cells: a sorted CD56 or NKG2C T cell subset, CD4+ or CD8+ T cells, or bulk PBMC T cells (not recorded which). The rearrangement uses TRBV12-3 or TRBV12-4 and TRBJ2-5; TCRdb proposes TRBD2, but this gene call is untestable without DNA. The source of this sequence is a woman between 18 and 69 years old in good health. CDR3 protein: CASSRPGTRKGQETQYF.